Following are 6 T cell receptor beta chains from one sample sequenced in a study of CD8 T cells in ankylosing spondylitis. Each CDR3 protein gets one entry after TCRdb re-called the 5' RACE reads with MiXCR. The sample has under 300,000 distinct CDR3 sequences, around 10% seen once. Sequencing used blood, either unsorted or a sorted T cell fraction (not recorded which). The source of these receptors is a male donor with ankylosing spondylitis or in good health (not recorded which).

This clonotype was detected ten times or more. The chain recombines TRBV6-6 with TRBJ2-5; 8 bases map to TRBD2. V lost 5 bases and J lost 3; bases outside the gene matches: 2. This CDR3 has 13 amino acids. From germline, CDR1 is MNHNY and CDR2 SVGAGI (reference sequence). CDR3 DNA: TGTGCCAGCAGTCTACTAGCGGAAGAGACCCAGTACTTC. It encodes CASSLLAEETQYF.

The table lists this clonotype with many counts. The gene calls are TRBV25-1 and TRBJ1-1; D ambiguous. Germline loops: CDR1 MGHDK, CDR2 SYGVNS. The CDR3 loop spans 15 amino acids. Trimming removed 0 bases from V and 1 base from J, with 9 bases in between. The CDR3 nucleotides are TGTGCCAGCAGTGAATATGGGCAGAAGAACACTGAAGCTTTCTTT. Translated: CASSEYGQKNTEAFF.

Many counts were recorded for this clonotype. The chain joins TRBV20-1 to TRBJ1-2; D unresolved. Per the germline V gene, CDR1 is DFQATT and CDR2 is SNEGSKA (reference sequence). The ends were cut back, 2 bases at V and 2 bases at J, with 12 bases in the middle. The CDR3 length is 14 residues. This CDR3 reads CSARRLGKNYGYTF. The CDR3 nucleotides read TGCAGTGCTAGAAGGTTAGGGAAAAACTATGGCTACACCTTC.

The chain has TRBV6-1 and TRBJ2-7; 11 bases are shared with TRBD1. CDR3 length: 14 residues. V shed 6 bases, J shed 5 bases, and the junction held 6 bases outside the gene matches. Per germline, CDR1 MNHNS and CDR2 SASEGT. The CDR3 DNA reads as TGTGCCAGCAGCCGGACAGGGGGCCTGGACGAGCAGTACTTC. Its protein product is CASSRTGGLDEQYF.

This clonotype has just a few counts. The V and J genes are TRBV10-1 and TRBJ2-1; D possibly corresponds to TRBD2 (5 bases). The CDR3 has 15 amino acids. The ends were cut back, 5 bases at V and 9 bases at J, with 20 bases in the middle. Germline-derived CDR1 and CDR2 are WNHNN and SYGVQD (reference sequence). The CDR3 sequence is CASSPGSNTRSEQFF. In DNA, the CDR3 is TGCGCCAGCAGTCCGGGATCCAACACCCGCAGTGAGCAGTTCTTC.

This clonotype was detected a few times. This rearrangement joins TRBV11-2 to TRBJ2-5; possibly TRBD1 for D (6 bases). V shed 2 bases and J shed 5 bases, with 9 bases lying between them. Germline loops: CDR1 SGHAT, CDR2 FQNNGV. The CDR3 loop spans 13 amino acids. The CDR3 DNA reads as TGTGCCAGCAGCTTAACAGGGCCGGAGACCCAGTACTTC. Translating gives CASSLTGPETQYF.